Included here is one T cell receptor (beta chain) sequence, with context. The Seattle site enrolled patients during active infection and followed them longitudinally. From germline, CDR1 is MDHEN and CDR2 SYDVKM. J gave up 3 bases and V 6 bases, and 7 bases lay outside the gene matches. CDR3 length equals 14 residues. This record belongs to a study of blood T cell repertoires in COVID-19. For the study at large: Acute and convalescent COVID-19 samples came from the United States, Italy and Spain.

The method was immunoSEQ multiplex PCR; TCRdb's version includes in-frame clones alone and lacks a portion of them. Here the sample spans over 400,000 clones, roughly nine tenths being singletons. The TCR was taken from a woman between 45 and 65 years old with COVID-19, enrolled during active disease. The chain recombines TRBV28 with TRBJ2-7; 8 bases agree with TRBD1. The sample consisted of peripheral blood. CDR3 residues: CASSLQGDHYEQYF. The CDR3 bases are TGTGCCAGCAGCCTACAGGGGGACCACTACGAGCAGTACTTC.